One sample yielded the 11 T cell receptor beta chains listed below, sequenced in a study of graft-versus-host responses after intestinal transplantation. Clones were read by immunoSEQ multiplex PCR, and TCRdb kept only the in-frame ones, dropping some. The table shows about 120,000 clones, with 85% to 95% occurring only once. These receptors have no identified antigens. The sample here was unstimulated CD4+ T cells sorted from spleen or lymph node cells, taken before intestinal transplant. Source of these receptors: a human donor who received an intestinal transplant.

This clone was detected once. The chain uses TRBV10-1 and TRBJ2-7; D perhaps matches TRBD2 (6 bases). Looked up from germline, CDR1 is WNHNN and CDR2 is SYGVQD (reference sequence). The length of the CDR3 is 13 residues. V lost 4 bases and J lost 10, with 17 bases in between. CDR3 sequence: CASSASRGGVQYF. The CDR3 region has the DNA TGCGCCAGCAGTGCATCTAGGGGAGGTGTACAGTACTTC.

The chain combines TRBV2 with TRBJ1-3; D gene ambiguous. In germline, CDR1 is SNHLY, CDR2 FYNNEI. This CDR3 has 13 residues. Deletions cut 1 base from V and 2 bases from J, with 3 bases between. In DNA, the CDR3 is TGTGCCAGCAGTGAAGGGGCTGGAAACACCATATATTTT. Translation: CASSEGAGNTIYF.

This chain links TRBV6-5 with TRBJ2-3; 9 bases align to TRBD2. V was clipped by 2 bases and J by 4 bases; unmatched bases: 4. The CDR3 length is 15 residues. Germline V CDR1 and CDR2: MNHEY, SVGAGI. The CDR3 coding sequence is TGTGCCAGCAGTTACGGGCTAGCGGGATCAGATACGCAGTATTTT. Amino acids: CASSYGLAGSDTQYF.

In this sample, this clone turned up once. This chain joins TRBV5-6 and TRBJ2-3; TRBD2 agrees at 7 bases. There are 13 residues in the CDR3. The germline CDR1 and CDR2 sequences are SGHDT and YYEEEE. Trimming cost V 4 bases and J 3 bases; bases outside gene matches: 2. CDR3 sequence reads: CASSEAGTDTQYF. The CDR3 bases are TGTGCCAGCAGCGAAGCGGGGACAGATACGCAGTATTTT. Complete variable domain (other parts from reference TRBV5-6 and TRBJ2-3): DAGVTQSPTHLIKTRGQQVTLRCSPKSGHDTVSWYQQALGQGPQFIFQYYEEEERQRGNFPDRFSGHQFPNYSSELNVNALLLGDSALYLCASSEAGTDTQYFGPGTRLTVL.

The chain links TRBV2 to TRBJ2-2, with TRBD1 matching over 7 bases. The CDR3 extends over 15 amino acids. Germline V gene sequence: CDR1 SNHLY, CDR2 FYNNEI. V lost 4 bases and J lost 1; bases outside the gene matches: 3. CDR3 in amino acids: CASSGQGRNTGELFF. The DNA of the CDR3 is TGTGCCAGCAGTGGACAGGGAAGGAACACCGGGGAGCTGTTTTTT.

The rearrangement links TRBV19 to TRBJ1-5; 7 nucleotides match TRBD1. V was clipped by 5 bases and J by 6 bases; unmatched bases: 4. CDR1 is LNHDA and CDR2 is SQIVND in the germline V gene (reference sequence). This CDR3 is 13 amino acids long. DNA for the CDR3: TGTGCCAGTAGTCAGGGGGTAGTTCAGCCCCAGCATTTT. This codes for CASSQGVVQPQHF.

This chain joins TRBV2 and TRBJ1-4, with D possibly TRBD1 on 6 matching bases. V lost 6 bases and J lost 7, with 15 bases in between. From germline, CDR1 is SNHLY and CDR2 FYNNEI. This CDR3 spans 14 amino acids. The CDR3 protein is CASSLRGGGEKLFF. The DNA for the CDR3 is TGTGCCAGCAGCCTCAGGGGAGGCGGTGAAAAACTGTTTTTT.

CDR3 protein: CASSPLRGGGYEKLFF. In nucleotides, the CDR3 is TGTGCCAGCAGCCCCCTCCGGGGGGGTGGGTATGAAAAACTGTTTTTT. The chain recombines TRBV7-9 with TRBJ1-4; D may be TRBD1 (5 bases). Looked up from germline, CDR1 is SEHNR and CDR2 is FQNEAQ (reference sequence). The germline V and J ends were trimmed by 5 bases and 6 bases, with 19 bases remaining between them. The CDR3 runs 16 residues.

V gene TRBV2 combines with J gene TRBJ1-2; D perhaps matches TRBD1 (6 bases). The CDR3 has 13 amino acids. Trimming removed 6 bases from V and 2 bases from J, with 10 bases in between. CDR1 and CDR2 (germline): SNHLY, FYNNEI. The DNA of the CDR3 is TGTGCCAGCAGAACAGGGTTAAACTATGGCTACACCTTC. The encoded protein is CASRTGLNYGYTF.

J is TRBJ2-3 and V is TRBV6-6; possible D gene TRBD2, 6 bases. Between the trimmed V and J ends, which lost 6 bases and 2 bases, there was a span of 12 bases. The V gene's germline CDR1 is MNHNY and CDR2 SVGAGI (reference sequence). CDR3 size: 14 residues. CDR3 sequence (DNA): TGTGCCAGCAGGTGGAGGGCCATCACAGATACGCAGTATTTT. Its translation is CASRWRAITDTQYF.

The rearrangement uses TRBV6-5 and TRBJ1-1, with D unresolved. Trimming removed 6 bases at V and 1 base at J, with 12 bases between. Germline CDR1 is MNHEY and CDR2 is SVGAGI. The CDR3 is made up of 14 amino acids. CDR3 amino acids: CASSRWRENTEAFF. Here the CDR3 DNA reads TGTGCCAGCAGCCGGTGGAGGGAGAACACTGAAGCTTTCTTT.